The 4 T cell receptor beta chains below come from one sample, sequenced in a study of identical twins (dated by TCRdb to the mid-2010s). Library generation was performed with 5' RACE. Sequencing took place on an Illumina HiSeq 2000. The public reads were run again by TCRdb, first through fastp at Q25 and then through MiXCR, and only productive beta chains were kept. Merged by CDR3 protein, the rows form single entries marked with the most common genes and DNA. Within this sample are about 220,000 distinct CDR3 sequences, with around 7.6% of them counted one time only. 5% to 6% of the sample is held by the ten biggest clonotypes. These same data were also listed under a study on yellow fever vaccine responses in identical twins.

The sample comprised CD8+ T cells sorted from blood. Receptors originate from a young woman in good health.

This clonotype was recorded many times. The CDR3 sequence is CASSGDGQDQETQYF. CDR3 nucleotides: TGTGCCAGCAGTGGCGACGGACAGGACCAAGAGACCCAGTACTTC. V gene TRBV12-3 or TRBV12-4 combines with J gene TRBJ2-5, with TRBD1 identical over 7 bases. V lost 5 bases to trimming and J lost 0 bases; unmatched junction nucleotides: 6. The CDR3 runs to 15 residues.

This clonotype was counted only a few times. This chain joins TRBV6-5 and TRBJ1-2; possible D gene TRBD1, 5 bases. Germline CDR1 and CDR2: MNHEY and SVGAGI. V was cut by 2 bases and J by 6 bases, with 13 bases left in between. The CDR3 runs 14 residues. This chain's CDR3 is CASSYRQLGDGYTF. The CDR3 DNA reads as TGTGCCAGCAGTTACCGACAGCTAGGAGATGGCTACACCTTC.

This clonotype was counted between two and nine times. The gene calls are TRBV2 and TRBJ2-2; 7 nucleotides line up with TRBD1. Germline V gene sequence: CDR1 SNHLY, CDR2 FYNNEI. The V segment lost 5 bases and the J segment 6 bases; nucleotides outside the gene matches: 6. The CDR3 consists of 14 residues. The CDR3 reads CASSPSQGAGELFF. The CDR3 DNA sequence: TGTGCCAGCAGTCCCTCCCAGGGGGCCGGGGAGCTGTTTTTT.

This clonotype has just a few counts. The chain links TRBV28 to TRBJ2-3; 9 bases align to TRBD2. CDR1 and CDR2 (germline): MDHEN, SYDVKM. The trim removed 6 bases at V and 3 bases at J, leaving 10 bases unmatched. The CDR3 covers 16 residues. CDR3 amino acids: CASSLVAGVVTDTQYF. DNA for the CDR3: TGTGCCAGCAGCCTCGTAGCGGGAGTAGTTACAGATACGCAGTATTTT.